This T cell receptor (beta chain) was documented in a study of shared clonotypes between healthy human individuals. The table came from immunoSEQ multiplex PCR; TCRdb's copy has only in-frame clones and leaves some out. The sample includes some 500,000 clones, almost 97% of them seen just once. CDR1 is LNHDA, CDR2 SQIVND, per germline (reference sequence). Trimming removed 7 bases from V and 5 bases from J; junction bases left unmatched: 12. The CDR3 loop spans 15 amino acids. The TCR sequence derives from a woman in her 30s in good health. The sample was naive CD4+ T cells sorted from blood. Described subset: CD45RA+ positively selected. This rearrangement joins TRBV19 to TRBJ1-2; 8 bases align to TRBD1. The CDR3 DNA is TGTGCCAGTACCTACCAGGCGACAGGGGCTTATGGCTACACCTTC. Translation: CASTYQATGAYGYTF. The whole variable domain, remainder taken from reference TRBV19 and TRBJ1-2, is DGGITQSPKYLFRKEGQNVTLSCEQNLNHDAMYWYRQDPGQGLRLIYYSQIVNDFQKGDIAEGYSVSREKKESFPLTVTSAQKNPTAFYLCASTYQATGAYGYTFGSGTRLTVV.